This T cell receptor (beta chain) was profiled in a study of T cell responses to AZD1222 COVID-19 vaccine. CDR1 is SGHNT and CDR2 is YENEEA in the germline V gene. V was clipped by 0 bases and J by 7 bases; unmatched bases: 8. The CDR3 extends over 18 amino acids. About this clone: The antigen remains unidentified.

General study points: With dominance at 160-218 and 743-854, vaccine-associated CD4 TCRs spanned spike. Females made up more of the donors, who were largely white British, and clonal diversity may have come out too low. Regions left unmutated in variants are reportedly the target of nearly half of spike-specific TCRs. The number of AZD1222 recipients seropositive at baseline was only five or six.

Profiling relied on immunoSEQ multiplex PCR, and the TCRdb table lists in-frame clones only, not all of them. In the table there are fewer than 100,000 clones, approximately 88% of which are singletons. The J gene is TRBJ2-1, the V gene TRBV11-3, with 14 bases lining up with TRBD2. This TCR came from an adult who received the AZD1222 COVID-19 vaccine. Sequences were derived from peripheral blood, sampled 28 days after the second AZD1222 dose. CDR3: CASSLEGRTSGRSNEQFF. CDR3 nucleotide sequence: TGTGCCAGCAGCTTAGAAGGGAGGACTAGCGGGAGGTCGAATGAGCAGTTCTTC.